Each of the 13 T cell receptor beta chains below was sequenced from the same sample in a study of blood T cell repertoires in COVID-19. Profiling relied on immunoSEQ multiplex PCR, and the TCRdb table lists in-frame clones only, not all of them. This sample carries over 45,000 clones, about 91% of them seen once, and the ten largest clones take approximately 45%. The sequenced sample consisted of peripheral blood. Receptors originate from a woman aged 55-70 years with COVID-19, enrolled during active disease.

The chain recombines TRBV5-1 with TRBJ1-1; TRBD1 might be the D (6 bases). Germline lookup yields CDR1 SGHRS and CDR2 YFSETQ. This CDR3 is 14 amino acids long. Trimming cost V 6 bases and J 1 base, with 13 bases left between them. In DNA form, the CDR3 reads TGCGCCAGCACAAACAGGGCTTCGAACACTGAAGCTTTCTTT. It codes for CASTNRASNTEAFF.

V gene TRBV10-3 combines with J gene TRBJ1-5, with a tentative D call TRBD1 (6 bases). The V gene lost 6 bases and the J gene lost 5 bases, with 11 bases spanning the gap. This CDR3 is 13 amino acids long. Germline V CDR1 and CDR2: ENHRY, SYGVKD. The CDR3 region has the DNA TGTGCCATCAGCTCCGGGACACATCAGCCCCAGCATTTT. Translated: CAISSGTHQPQHF.

The chain couples TRBV19 to TRBJ2-5, with 11 bases identical to TRBD1. The CDR3 covers 15 residues. The J segment lost 5 bases and the V segment lost 4 bases, leaving 6 bases of the junction unmatched. Germline loops: CDR1 LNHDA, CDR2 SQIVND (reference sequence). CDR3 DNA: TGTGCCAGTAGTAAAGGACAGGGGGCATGGGAGACCCAGTACTTC. Encoded protein: CASSKGQGAWETQYF.

V and J are TRBV19 and TRBJ1-1, with D perhaps matching TRBD1 (6 bases). Germline V gene lookup returns CDR1 LNHDA and CDR2 SQIVND (reference sequence). With 3 bases removed from V and 2 bases from J, the gap between germline ends came to 19 bases. The CDR3 loop spans 17 amino acids. The CDR3 is CASSIRARPGDNTEAFF. The CDR3 DNA sequence: TGTGCCAGTAGTATCAGGGCAAGGCCAGGGGATAACACTGAAGCTTTCTTT.

J is TRBJ1-1 and V is TRBV12-5; possibly TRBD1 for D (5 bases). The CDR3 runs 11 residues. V lost 8 bases to trimming and J lost 4 bases, with 8 bases between them. Germline V gives CDR1 LGHNT, CDR2 FRNRAP. This chain's CDR3 is CASRRGTEAFF. For the CDR3, the DNA is TGTGCTAGTCGGAGGGGCACTGAAGCTTTCTTT.

The genes are TRBV7-9 and TRBJ2-1, with D maybe TRBD2 (6 bases). The V and J ends lost 3 bases and 7 bases respectively, with 16 bases between them. Germline V gene lookup returns CDR1 SEHNR and CDR2 FQNEAQ (reference sequence). The CDR3 consists of 15 residues. CDR3 sequence reads: CASSFSETRENEQFF. The CDR3 DNA follows: TGTGCCAGCAGCTTCAGTGAGACTAGGGAGAATGAGCAGTTCTTC. The whole variable domain, filled in from reference TRBV7-9 and TRBJ2-1, reads DTGVSQNPRHKITKRGQNVTFRCDPISEHNRLYWYRQTLGQGPEFLTYFQNEAQLEKSRLLSDRFSAERPKGSFSTLEIQRTEQGDSAMYLCASSFSETRENEQFFGPGTRLTVL.

The chain uses TRBV29-1 and TRBJ2-1; 9 positions agree with TRBD1. The V and J ends lost 5 bases and 7 bases, in that order; junction bases with no gene match: 6. CDR1 SQVTM and CDR2 ANQGSEA come from the germline V gene. There are 13 residues in the CDR3. The CDR3 region is CSVPIGTGNEQFF. CDR3 sequence (DNA): TGCAGCGTTCCGATCGGGACAGGGAATGAGCAGTTCTTC.

This chain connects TRBV27 to TRBJ2-3, with TRBD2 matching 7 bases. Per the germline V gene, CDR1 is MNHEY and CDR2 is SMNVEV (reference sequence). There are 16 residues in the CDR3. V lost 0 bases, J lost 4 bases, and 7 bases stayed unmatched. DNA for the CDR3: TGTGCCAGCAGTTTATCGAGGAGGACTAGTGCAGATACGCAGTATTTT. Translating it yields CASSLSRRTSADTQYF.

The chain uses TRBV7-2 and TRBJ2-7, with a weak D call TRBD1 (5 bases). Germline CDR1 and CDR2: SGHTA and FQGNSA. V lost 2 bases, J lost 4 bases, and 12 bases lay in between. CDR3 length equals 14 residues. The chain's CDR3 is CASSLRQRPYEQYF. The CDR3 nucleotides are TGTGCCAGCAGCTTAAGACAGCGCCCTTACGAGCAGTACTTC.

The V and J genes are TRBV7-9 and TRBJ2-3, with a tentative D call TRBD1 (6 bases). V was clipped by 4 bases and J by 4 bases, with 18 bases between them. Germline V lookup: CDR1 SEHNR, CDR2 FQNEAQ (reference sequence). This CDR3 contains 16 residues. The CDR3 reads CASSSPMGAGADTQYF. The CDR3 DNA sequence: TGTGCCAGCAGCTCCCCTATGGGGGCGGGCGCAGATACGCAGTATTTT.

The chain joins TRBV7-2 to TRBJ1-1; TRBD1 aligns across 7 bases. The CDR3 spans 13 residues. Looked up from germline, CDR1 is SGHTA and CDR2 is FQGNSA. Trimming cost V 5 bases and J 5 bases; bases outside gene matches: 5. The CDR3 DNA reads TGTGCCAGCAGCACGTACAGGGGAACTGAAGCTTTCTTT. Its translation is CASSTYRGTEAFF.

The chain combines TRBV6-1 with TRBJ1-1, with 8 bases aligning to TRBD1. The CDR3 sequence is 16 residues long. The germline CDR1 and CDR2 sequences are MNHNS and SASEGT. The V segment lost 4 bases and the J segment 5 bases; nucleotides outside the gene matches: 12. In DNA, the CDR3 is TGTGCCAGCAGTGCTAACAGGGGGTCGAGGAATACTGAAGCTTTCTTT. Its protein is CASSANRGSRNTEAFF.

V usage is TRBV7-9 and J usage is TRBJ2-3; no clear D. The CDR3 is made up of 14 amino acids. Germline CDR1 and CDR2: SEHNR and FQNEAQ (reference sequence). V lost 4 bases and J 6 bases, leaving 14 bases between the germline ends. The CDR3 spells CASSYYSAYDTQYF. The CDR3, as DNA: TGTGCCAGCAGCTATTATTCAGCGTACGATACGCAGTATTTT.